The next 28 T cell receptor beta chains were all read from a single sample in a study of shared clonotypes between healthy human individuals. The data were produced by immunoSEQ multiplex PCR, yet TCRdb's version contains in-frame clones alone and is incomplete. The data contain 2 million to 2.5 million clones, under 95% of them singletons. The specimen was naive CD4+ T cells from PBMCs. Subset: CD45RA+ positively selected. The receptors shown here come from a man aged 18 to 29 in good health. Some clones in this sample may be carry-over from other donors' samples.

V and J are TRBV5-1 and TRBJ1-1, with D tentatively TRBD1 (5 bases). The V end was cut by 0 bases, the J end by 6 bases, with 9 bases between. The CDR3 length is 13 residues. CDR1 and CDR2 (germline): SGHRS, YFSETQ. In DNA form, the CDR3 reads TGCGCCAGCAGCTTGGTTCCGGGGCCTGAAGCTTTCTTT. This sequence encodes CASSLVPGPEAFF.

CDR3 DNA: TGTGCCAGCTCACCAAGCTCAAGTAATGAAAAACTGTTTTTT. Its translation is CASSPSSSNEKLFF. The rearrangement links TRBV18 to TRBJ1-4; D is unresolved. The germline V gene encodes CDR1 KGHSH and CDR2 LQKENI. The CDR3 consists of 14 residues. With 2 bases removed from V and 4 bases from J, the gap between germline ends came to 8 bases.

CDR3 nucleotides: TGCGCCAGCAGTGAAGCGGGGTCTGTAGATCAGCCCCAGCATTTT. This translates into CASSEAGSVDQPQHF. The chain links TRBV10-1 to TRBJ1-5; no clear D gene. The CDR3 has 15 amino acids. V lost 3 bases and J 5 bases, leaving 14 bases between the germline ends. CDR1 is WNHNN and CDR2 is SYGVQD in the germline V gene (reference sequence).

On this clone: Other DNA variants within this sample encode the same CDR3. The V and J genes are TRBV20-1 and TRBJ1-2; D is unclear. V lost 6 bases, J lost 5 bases, and 10 bases lay in between. CDR3 size: 11 residues. Germline CDR1 reads DFQATT; CDR2 reads SNEGSKA (reference sequence). This chain's CDR3 is CSATRDYGYTF. The CDR3 nucleotides read TGCAGTGCCACACGGGATTATGGCTACACCTTC.

The chain recombines TRBV12-5 with TRBJ1-1; no clear D gene. Germline-derived CDR1 and CDR2 are LGHNT and FRNRAP. CDR3 length: 14 amino acids. The V gene lost 7 bases and the J gene lost 1 base, with 13 bases spanning the gap. CDR3 bases: TGTGCTAGTGTTCCAGAACGGGGGAACACTGAAGCTTTCTTT. Translation: CASVPERGNTEAFF.

The chain combines TRBV10-3 with TRBJ2-2; D is perhaps TRBD1 or TRBD2 (5 bases each). The ends were cut back, 6 bases at V and 3 bases at J, with 11 bases in the middle. Looked up from germline, CDR1 is ENHRY and CDR2 is SYGVKD. The CDR3 is 14 residues long. CDR3 DNA sequence: TGTGCCATCAGGGGGGATCGGGACACCGGGGAGCTGTTTTTT. This translates into CAIRGDRDTGELFF.

This chain joins TRBV18 and TRBJ2-1; D is tentatively TRBD1 or TRBD2 (5 bases each). The V end was cut by 3 bases, the J end by 9 bases, with 21 bases between. Germline lookup yields CDR1 KGHSH and CDR2 LQKENI. This CDR3 comprises 16 residues. CDR3 residues: CASSPPSGRLTGEQFF. For the CDR3, the DNA is TGTGCCAGCTCACCGCCTTCGGGACGCCTCACGGGTGAGCAGTTCTTC.

Worth noting for this clone: In the same sample, other DNA sequences code for this CDR3. The rearrangement links TRBV7-2 to TRBJ1-2; D uncertain. The V end lost 5 bases, the J end lost 4 bases, and 8 bases lay between the germline ends. Germline-derived CDR1 and CDR2 are SGHTA and FQGNSA. The CDR3 covers 12 residues. CDR3 sequence: CASSLWGYGYTF. CDR3 DNA sequence: TGTGCCAGCAGCCTATGGGGCTATGGCTACACCTTC.

This clone was detected only once. The chain recombines TRBV6-1 with TRBJ1-2; possible D gene TRBD1, 6 bases. Per the germline V gene, CDR1 is MNHNS and CDR2 is SASEGT. The CDR3 covers 15 residues. The V end was cut by 3 bases, the J end by 4 bases, with 15 bases between. CDR3 coding DNA: TGTGCCAGCAGTGAGGGGTGGACAGCGTCCTATGGCTACACCTTC. It is translated as CASSEGWTASYGYTF.

The gene calls are TRBV6-6 and TRBJ2-6; D not resolved. The CDR3 consists of 15 residues. V dropped 0 bases and J dropped 3 bases, with 6 bases sitting between them. CDR1 is MNHNY and CDR2 is SVGAGI in the germline V gene (reference sequence). This chain's CDR3 is CASSYSEGGANVLTF. CDR3 DNA sequence: TGTGCCAGCAGTTACTCGGAAGGTGGGGCCAACGTCCTGACTTTC.

This clone was recorded once. V is TRBV18 and J is TRBJ1-1; D remains unclear. The CDR3 covers 15 residues. Germline CDR1 is KGHSH and CDR2 is LQKENI. With 0 bases removed from V and 0 bases from J, the gap between germline ends came to 8 bases. CDR3 coding DNA: TGTGCCAGCTCACCACCTTCAGTGATGAACACTGAAGCTTTCTTT. The encoded protein is CASSPPSVMNTEAFF.

V is TRBV18 and J is TRBJ1-3; unclear D gene. The CDR3 contains 16 residues. The V end was cut by 2 bases, the J end by 0 bases, with 11 bases between. Germline V gene data show CDR1 as KGHSH and CDR2 as LQKENI. The CDR3 region is CASSPSLTPSGNTIYF. As DNA, the CDR3 is TGTGCCAGCTCACCATCGCTGACTCCCTCTGGAAACACCATATATTTT.

This rearrangement joins TRBV27 to TRBJ2-3; no firm D call. The CDR3 contains 17 residues. The V gene lost 2 bases and the J gene lost 3 bases, with 18 bases spanning the gap. Germline V gives CDR1 MNHEY, CDR2 SMNVEV (reference sequence). The CDR3 protein is CASSLNAATFSTDTQYF. The CDR3 DNA is TGTGCCAGCAGTTTAAACGCCGCGACTTTCAGTACAGATACGCAGTATTTT.

V and J are TRBV28 and TRBJ2-2, with unresolved D. The CDR3 sequence is 13 residues long. Germline CDR1 reads MDHEN; CDR2 reads SYDVKM. With 6 bases removed from V and 6 bases from J, the gap between germline ends came to 11 bases. CDR3 in DNA: TGTGCCAGCAGGTCGAGCAGCCCCGGGGAGCTGTTTTTT. Protein: CASRSSSPGELFF. The full variable domain, completed using reference TRBV28 and TRBJ2-2, is DVKVTQSSRYLVKRTGEKVFLECVQDMDHENMFWYRQDPGLGLRLIYFSYDVKMKEKGDIPEGYSVSREKKERFSLILESASTNQTSMYLCASRSSSPGELFFGEGSRLTVL.

This sequence joins TRBV9 and TRBJ1-3; D is unresolved. The germline CDR1 and CDR2 sequences are SGDLS and YYNGEE. This CDR3 is built from 14 residues. The V gene lost 5 bases and the J gene lost 2 bases, with 11 bases spanning the gap. The CDR3 is CASSPRGTGNTIYF. In nucleotides, the CDR3 is TGTGCCAGCAGTCCTAGAGGTACTGGAAACACCATATATTTT.

The V call is TRBV5-6, the J call TRBJ2-1; D is unresolved. Germline values: CDR1 SGHDT, CDR2 YYEEEE. The germline V and J ends were trimmed by 6 bases and 5 bases, with 15 bases remaining between them. CDR3 size: 14 residues. In DNA, the CDR3 is TGTGCCAGCACCGGATTGGGATGGCACAATGAGCAGTTCTTC. Amino acids: CASTGLGWHNEQFF.

The chain recombines TRBV5-6 with TRBJ2-3; no firm D call. V gave up 6 bases and J gave up 6 bases, with 20 bases separating them. CDR3 size: 15 residues. Germline V gives CDR1 SGHDT, CDR2 YYEEEE. CDR3 sequence reads: CASTLFRAELDTQYF. Here the CDR3 DNA reads TGTGCCAGCACCCTTTTCCGCGCCGAGCTGGATACGCAGTATTTT.

The genes are TRBV7-8 and TRBJ2-3, with D perhaps TRBD2 (7 bases). V lost 3 bases, J lost 8 bases, and 9 bases lay in between. The CDR3 is made up of 12 amino acids. Germline CDR1 is SGHVS and CDR2 is FQNEAQ. The CDR3 DNA follows: TGTGCCAGCAGCTTTAGGGGGGGTACGCAGTATTTT. It codes for CASSFRGGTQYF.

The chain combines TRBV4-3 with TRBJ2-1; D is perhaps TRBD2 (6 bases). Trimming removed 1 base from V and 12 bases from J, with 16 bases in between. There are 14 residues in the CDR3. Germline CDR1 reads LGHNA; CDR2 reads YSLEER. CDR3 protein: CASSQVGAGGRQFF. As DNA, the CDR3 is TGCGCCAGCAGCCAAGTTGGCGCCGGGGGAAGGCAGTTCTTC.

This chain uses TRBV7-8 with TRBJ2-3; D perhaps matches TRBD1 (6 bases). The CDR3 has 16 amino acids. V was pared by 7 bases and J by 1 base, with 18 bases between. Germline lookup yields CDR1 SGHVS and CDR2 FQNEAQ. CDR3 bases: TGTGCCAGCACGCCGCGCCCCAAGGGGGGCACAGATACGCAGTATTTT. It codes for CASTPRPKGGTDTQYF.

The V gene is TRBV25-1, the J gene TRBJ2-3; a possible D gene is TRBD2 (6 bases). The germline V and J ends were trimmed by 3 bases and 8 bases, with 24 bases remaining between them. CDR1 MGHDK and CDR2 SYGVNS come from the germline V gene. CDR3 length: 17 residues. The CDR3: CASSETRAGIAAGTQYF. As DNA, the CDR3 is TGTGCCAGCAGTGAGACGCGGGCGGGAATCGCCGCAGGTACGCAGTATTTT.

V and J are TRBV2 and TRBJ2-3; 9 positions match TRBD2. Germline CDR1 is SNHLY and CDR2 is FYNNEI. V lost 4 bases to trimming and J lost 2 bases; unmatched junction nucleotides: 10. The CDR3 contains 17 residues. CDR3 nucleotides: TGTGCCAGCAGTGTGCTCTCAGGCGGGGGGGCCACAGATACGCAGTATTTT. Its protein is CASSVLSGGGATDTQYF.

V gene TRBV28 combines with J gene TRBJ2-7; D not certain. CDR3 length: 13 amino acids. Germline V gives CDR1 MDHEN, CDR2 SYDVKM. V lost 3 bases and J 2 bases, leaving 8 bases between the germline ends. The CDR3 spells CASSFGTTYEQYF. As DNA, the CDR3 is TGTGCCAGCAGTTTCGGCACAACCTACGAGCAGTACTTC.

The chain combines TRBV10-2 with TRBJ1-2; no definite D call. Germline CDR1 reads WSHSY; CDR2 reads SAAADI. V was trimmed by 6 bases and J by 5 bases, leaving 10 bases between them. The CDR3 consists of 12 residues. In DNA, the CDR3 is TGCGCCAGCAGCGTCGACGGGTATGGCTACACCTTC. Translation gives CASSVDGYGYTF.

This rearrangement joins TRBV25-1 to TRBJ2-5; TRBD1 matches 10 bases. The CDR3 contains 17 residues. Per germline, CDR1 MGHDK and CDR2 SYGVNS. V trimming: 6 bases; J trimming: 2 bases; junction bases outside the gene matches: 12. CDR3 DNA sequence: TGTGCCAGCAGCGCACCCTGGGACAGGGGACCTCAAGAGACCCAGTACTTC. This codes for CASSAPWDRGPQETQYF.

V gene TRBV11-1 combines with J gene TRBJ2-7; 9 positions match TRBD1. The CDR3 is made up of 15 amino acids. Germline V gene data show CDR1 as SGHAT and CDR2 as FQDESV (reference sequence). With 4 bases clipped from V and 6 bases from J, the junction kept 10 bases outside the gene matches. The CDR3 reads CASSSGQGMGREQYF. The CDR3 DNA follows: TGTGCCAGCAGCTCCGGACAGGGGATGGGGCGCGAGCAGTACTTC.

The V and J genes are TRBV27 and TRBJ2-7; D gene ambiguous. The CDR3 spans 14 residues. The V gene's germline CDR1 is MNHEY and CDR2 SMNVEV (reference sequence). V dropped 6 bases and J dropped 6 bases, with 18 bases sitting between them. CDR3 sequence: CASSRTVGPPEQYF. The DNA for the CDR3 is TGTGCCAGCAGCCGGACGGTAGGCCCGCCCGAGCAGTACTTC.

As regards this clone: This CDR3 is also generated by other DNA sequences in the sample. J is TRBJ2-7 and V is TRBV18; TRBD2 agrees at 15 bases. After removal of 3 bases from V and 2 bases from J, the junction contained 2 bases not matched to a gene. This CDR3 is built from 16 residues. The germline V gene has CDR1 KGHSH and CDR2 LQKENI. The CDR3 protein is CASSPGLAGGAYEQYF. CDR3 in DNA: TGTGCCAGCTCACCGGGACTAGCGGGAGGAGCCTACGAGCAGTACTTC.